These 21 T cell receptor beta chains were sequenced from one sample in a study of blood T cells in healthy people across ages. PCR was performed a second time for about 7 to 11 cycles using a sample-barcoded 5' primer and a J-beta primer mix. TCRdb re-derived calls from the 5' RACE reads in MiXCR, one entry per CDR3 protein. Seen here are some 1.5 million distinct CDR3 sequences, roughly 27% observed once, and the top ten hold over 7%. Input material: blood. Receptors were obtained from a woman aged 25 to 39 in good health.

This clonotype appeared a few times. The rearrangement uses TRBV18 and TRBJ2-7; 10 bases align to TRBD1. V was clipped by 6 bases and J by 7 bases; unmatched bases: 9. Germline CDR1 KGHSH, CDR2 LQKENI. CDR3 size: 14 residues. The CDR3 DNA is TGTGCCAGCTCTGCCGGGACAGGGGCGTGGGAGCAGTACTTC. Amino acids: CASSAGTGAWEQYF.

This clonotype was seen only a few times. V and J are TRBV5-1 and TRBJ1-1, with 7 bases that match TRBD1. The CDR3 runs to 14 residues. The germline CDR1 and CDR2 sequences are SGHRS and YFSETQ. With V trimmed by 4 bases and J by 8 bases, 11 bases remained unmatched. The CDR3 protein is CASSPTTGAGEAFF. CDR3 in DNA: TGCGCCAGCAGCCCTACTACAGGGGCCGGGGAAGCTTTCTTT.

In this sample, this clonotype turned up many times. The V and J genes are TRBV12-3 or TRBV12-4 and TRBJ2-7; D is undetermined. The CDR3 is made up of 13 amino acids. Trimming shortened V by 5 bases and J by 6 bases, and 14 bases separated the two germline ends. The CDR3 here is CASSTGRTTEQYF. DNA of the CDR3: TGTGCCAGCAGTACCGGCAGGACGACCGAGCAGTACTTC.

Regarding this clonotype: Sequence at one end of the junction differs from germline and may be a read error. The chain is built from TRBV10-2 and TRBJ2-3; tentatively, D is TRBD1 (5 bases). The germline V gene has CDR1 WSHSY and CDR2 SAAADI. The CDR3 contains 15 residues. The DNA for the CDR3 is TGCGCCAGCAGGGTCCGGAGTCCTAGTACAGGTACGCAGTATTTT. This sequence encodes CASRVRSPSTGTQYF.

In this sample, this clonotype turned up a few times. The CDR3 loop is CASSRVTGRTGELFF. The CDR3 DNA sequence: TGCGCCAGCAGCCGTGTGACAGGGAGAACCGGGGAGCTGTTTTTT. This chain joins TRBV5-1 and TRBJ2-2, with 7 bases aligning to TRBD1. In germline, CDR1 is SGHRS, CDR2 YFSETQ. The CDR3 loop spans 15 amino acids. Trimming removed 4 bases from V and 5 bases from J; junction bases left unmatched: 8.

The chain combines TRBV20-1 with TRBJ2-7; TRBD2 matches at 9 bases. This CDR3 has 13 residues. Per germline, CDR1 DFQATT and CDR2 SNEGSKA (reference sequence). The V and J ends lost 3 bases and 6 bases, in that order; junction bases with no gene match: 6. The CDR3 here is CSASLAGPCEQYF. The CDR3 DNA reads as TGCAGTGCTAGTCTAGCGGGACCATGCGAGCAGTACTTC.

The chain employs TRBV5-1 and TRBJ1-5; D is uncertain. The CDR3 length is 13 residues. CDR1 and CDR2 from the germline V gene are SGHRS and YFSETQ. Trimming took 1 base from V and 4 from J, leaving 6 bases between them. The CDR3 sequence: CASSLLPNQPQHF. CDR3 DNA sequence: TGCGCCAGCAGCTTGCTCCCTAATCAGCCCCAGCATTTT.

In its sample, this clonotype was seen a few times. The chain couples TRBV7-9 to TRBJ2-7; possible D gene TRBD2, 5 bases. Per germline, CDR1 SEHNR and CDR2 FQNEAQ (reference sequence). This CDR3 comprises 14 residues. Trimming removed 5 bases at V and 5 bases at J, with 16 bases between. CDR3 amino acids: CASSLDPAGHEQYF. The DNA of the CDR3 is TGTGCCAGCAGCCTTGACCCTGCGGGCCACGAGCAGTACTTC.

This clonotype was recorded a few times. The chain couples TRBV20-1 to TRBJ2-3, with 7 bases lining up with TRBD2. This CDR3 region has 14 residues. Germline assignment: CDR1 DFQATT and CDR2 SNEGSKA (reference sequence). With V trimmed by 7 bases and J by 3 bases, 10 bases remained unmatched. The DNA of the CDR3 is TGCAGTGGGAGTGGAGGGAGGGGAACAGATACGCAGTATTTT. Translated, it gives CSGSGGRGTDTQYF.

The chain uses TRBV5-1 and TRBJ1-1; D gene unclear. V was pared by 4 bases and J by 1 base, with 14 bases between. Germline V gene data show CDR1 as SGHRS and CDR2 as YFSETQ. The CDR3 loop spans 15 amino acids. The CDR3 region is CASSRIEGGNTEAFF. The CDR3 DNA reads as TGCGCCAGCAGCCGTATAGAGGGTGGGAACACTGAAGCTTTCTTT. The variable domain in full, completed from reference TRBV5-1 and TRBJ1-1, reads KAGVTQTPRYLIKTRGQQVTLSCSPISGHRSVSWYQQTPGQGLQFLFEYFSETQRNKGNFPGRFSGRQFSNSRSEMNVSTLELGDSALYLCASSRIEGGNTEAFFGQGTRLTVV.

The sample holds a few counts of this clonotype. The chain couples TRBV6-1 to TRBJ1-6; D gene uncertain. The germline CDR1 and CDR2 sequences are MNHNS and SASEGT. This CDR3 is built from 16 residues. Trimming removed 2 bases at V and 0 bases at J, with 8 bases between. DNA for the CDR3: TGTGCCAGCAGTGAACCGGGGAGCTCCTATAATTCACCCCTCCACTTT. This translates into CASSEPGSSYNSPLHF.

CDR3 sequence (DNA): TGTGCCAGCAACAAGCGGGCCCTCCTGGGGAATGAGCAGTTCTTC. Translation gives CASNKRALLGNEQFF. The chain couples TRBV27 to TRBJ2-1; D perhaps matches TRBD2 (6 bases). V shed 7 bases and J shed 7 bases, with 20 bases lying between them. Germline V gene lookup returns CDR1 MNHEY and CDR2 SMNVEV (reference sequence). The CDR3 consists of 15 residues.

This clonotype was detected a few times. The rearrangement links TRBV6-1 to TRBJ1-1; D gene ambiguous. The CDR3 sequence is 13 residues long. V was clipped by 6 bases and J by 1 base, with 9 bases between them. Germline V CDR1 and CDR2: MNHNS, SASEGT. DNA for the CDR3: TGTGCCAGCAGGACCTCTGGGAACACTGAAGCTTTCTTT. This codes for CASRTSGNTEAFF.

This clonotype was observed a few times. The chain combines TRBV20-1 with TRBJ1-1; D gene unclear. Trimming left V 3 bases short and J 2 bases short, with 10 bases between. The V gene's germline CDR1 is DFQATT and CDR2 SNEGSKA (reference sequence). The CDR3 is 13 residues long. This chain's CDR3 is CSASKDGNTEAFF. For the CDR3, the DNA is TGCAGTGCTAGCAAAGACGGAAACACTGAAGCTTTCTTT.

This clonotype came up a few times. The chain employs TRBV27 and TRBJ2-3, with TRBD2 identical over 11 bases. Trimming took 6 bases from V and 2 from J; bases not matched to a gene: 4. Germline-derived CDR1 and CDR2 are MNHEY and SMNVEV (reference sequence). The CDR3 consists of 15 residues. The CDR3 DNA reads TGTGCCAGCAGCCGGGGACTAGCGGACACAGATACGCAGTATTTT. Protein: CASSRGLADTDTQYF.

This clonotype was recorded a few times. Relative to the germline gene, one junction end is altered; a read error may explain this. This chain joins TRBV5-1 and TRBJ1-1; 8 positions match TRBD1. Germline-derived CDR1 and CDR2 are SGHRS and YFSETQ. CDR3 length: 15 amino acids. The CDR3 here is CASSLFTGGNTEAFF. For the CDR3, the DNA is TGTGCCAGCAGCTTATTTACAGGGGGGAACACTGAAGCTTTCTTT.

This chain links TRBV29-1 with TRBJ2-7; D is perhaps TRBD1 (6 bases). CDR3 length equals 14 residues. Germline V gene sequence: CDR1 SQVTM, CDR2 ANQGSEA. V lost 6 bases, J lost 3 bases, and 18 bases lay in between. The CDR3 DNA reads TGCAGCGTCCCGGGCGGCAGGGGCGGCTACGAGCAGTACTTC. Protein product: CSVPGGRGGYEQYF.

This clonotype was seen only a few times. The rearrangement links TRBV4-1 to TRBJ2-1, with 12 bases aligning to TRBD2. The germline V gene has CDR1 MGHRA and CDR2 YSYEKL. Trimming cost V 1 base and J 0 bases; bases outside gene matches: 10. The CDR3 has 20 amino acids. The CDR3 DNA reads TGCGCCAGCAGCCAAGGAATTGGGCTAGCGGGGGGGAGCTCCTACAATGAGCAGTTCTTC. Its protein product is CASSQGIGLAGGSSYNEQFF.

V and J are TRBV4-1 and TRBJ2-3, with a weak D call TRBD1 (5 bases). V lost 1 base to trimming and J lost 5 bases, with 10 bases between them. The CDR3 length is 14 residues. CDR1 is MGHRA, CDR2 YSYEKL, per germline. The CDR3 DNA sequence: TGCGCCAGCAGCCAAGTCAGGGTGAAAGATACGCAGTATTTT. Its protein product is CASSQVRVKDTQYF.

V usage is TRBV28 and J usage is TRBJ2-3; D remains ambiguous. Germline-derived CDR1 and CDR2 are MDHEN and SYDVKM. The CDR3 spans 13 residues. With 5 bases removed from V and 6 bases from J, the gap between germline ends came to 12 bases. The CDR3 spells CASSIPGRDTQYF. CDR3 in DNA: TGTGCCAGCAGTATCCCTGGGCGGGATACGCAGTATTTT.

The rearrangement links TRBV29-1 to TRBJ1-4; no definite D call. V was clipped by 6 bases and J by 3 bases, with 14 bases between them. This CDR3 spans 14 amino acids. CDR1 SQVTM and CDR2 ANQGSEA come from the germline V gene. The CDR3 DNA follows: TGCAGCGTCGCGGTGAATTCGGCTAATGAAAAACTGTTTTTT. Protein product: CSVAVNSANEKLFF.